This paragraph reports one T cell receptor beta chain. The data were taken from a study of shared clonotypes between healthy human individuals. Study information: The donor group consisted of a couple of women and three men, aged 18 to 49.

The CDR3 extends over 12 amino acids. V was cut by 4 bases and J by 0 bases, with 4 bases left in between. Germline values: CDR1 SGHDT, CDR2 YYEEEE. Sorted subsets were amplified in replicate PCRs using around 220 ng DNA, around 30,000 T cell genomes. Repertoires were generated with immunoSEQ multiplex PCR, while TCRdb's copy carries only in-frame clones and drops some. The top ten hold about 1.5% of the sample, which has approximately 940,000 clones, 70% to 85% seen once. The sequence derives from a man between 18 and 35 years old in good health. Sequencing used memory CD4+ T cells sorted from blood. Described subset: CD45RA-negative fraction. The chain links TRBV5-6 to TRBJ2-5, with D hard to call. The DNA of the CDR3 is TGTGCCAGCAGCGCAAACCAAGAGACCCAGTACTTC. Protein sequence: CASSANQETQYF.